This T cell receptor beta chain was found in a study of blood T cell repertoires in COVID-19. Study-wide context: The study drew acute and convalescent COVID-19 samples from the United States, Italy and Spain. Nucleic acid was either cDNA or gDNA, and it came from T cells, B-cell-depleted T cells, or PBMCs.

Per the original data handling: Amplification of reference gene primers was used by the study to estimate nucleated cell counts. Measured with immunoSEQ multiplex PCR; TCRdb has only the in-frame clones, and not every one. V and J calls and clone size are copied from that table; D and trimming were computed from the DNA. The sample consists of roughly 330,000 clones, over 75% of them appearing once. Looked up from germline, CDR1 is SEHNR and CDR2 is FQNEAQ (reference sequence). This CDR3 region has 15 residues. V dropped 6 bases and J dropped 2; count of bases not matched to a gene: 6. The receptor was derived from a woman aged 45-59 years with active or convalescent COVID-19. Sequencing was carried out using peripheral blood. The rearrangement joins TRBV7-9 to TRBJ2-2, with 7 positions matching TRBD1. The CDR3 DNA follows: TGTGCCAGCAGACGGGACAGACTCAACACCGGGGAGCTGTTTTTT. This codes for CASRRDRLNTGELFF.